The 16 T cell receptor beta chains reported below all come from one sample, sequenced in a study of blood T cells in healthy people across ages. The use of a sample-barcoded 5' primer and a J-beta primer mix characterized a second PCR of 7 to 11 cycles. One entry per CDR3 protein results from TCRdb running MiXCR on the 5' RACE reads. The table shows roughly 1.4 million distinct CDR3 sequences, with 55% to 75% occurring only once. Sequencing used blood. The receptors shown here come from a man aged 18 to 30 in good health.

The rearrangement joins TRBV12-3 or TRBV12-4 to TRBJ2-2; D may match TRBD1 or TRBD2 (7 bases each). The CDR3 totals 17 residues. Trimming cost V 4 bases and J 5 bases, with 20 bases left between them. The CDR3 loop is CASSWGGGASRTGELFF. CDR3 sequence (DNA): TGTGCCAGCAGTTGGGGAGGGGGCGCTTCAAGGACCGGGGAGCTGTTTTTT.

For this clonotype: Its ends do not fully match the called genes, so a read error is possible. The chain combines TRBV10-3 with TRBJ2-3; D is perhaps TRBD2 (5 bases). Germline lookup yields CDR1 ENHRY and CDR2 SYGVKD. The CDR3 is made up of 13 amino acids. CDR3: CAGGPDLTDMQYF. The DNA of the CDR3 is TGTGCCGGAGGCCCCGACCTCACAGATATGCAGTATTTT.

This sequence joins TRBV24-1 and TRBJ2-5, with 8 bases that match TRBD1. CDR3 length equals 15 residues. The J segment lost 9 bases and the V segment lost 2 bases, leaving 10 bases of the junction unmatched. CDR1 is KGHDR, CDR2 SFDVKD, per germline. The CDR3 spells CATSDSRTGRGAQYF. The CDR3 nucleotides are TGTGCCACCAGTGATTCACGGACAGGGCGAGGGGCCCAGTACTTC.

This clonotype was detected only a few times. The gene calls are TRBV12-3 or TRBV12-4 and TRBJ1-1; D not resolved. The CDR3 has 11 amino acids. V was trimmed by 3 bases and J by 5 bases, leaving 4 bases between them. The CDR3: CASSFRTEAFF. DNA for the CDR3: TGTGCCAGCAGTTTTAGAACTGAAGCTTTCTTT.

CDR3 bases: TGCGCCAGCAGCCCCGGACTAGCGGGATTCGGCAACGAGCAGTACTTC. Its protein is CASSPGLAGFGNEQYF. The chain recombines TRBV5-1 with TRBJ2-4; TRBD2 matches at 12 bases. The closer fit of TRBJ2-7 to the DNA end suggests the J call may be wrong. The CDR3 covers 16 residues. CDR1 and CDR2 (germline): SGHRS, YFSETQ.

The chain recombines TRBV4-2 with TRBJ2-3; D is perhaps TRBD2 (5 bases). Germline values: CDR1 LGHNA, CDR2 YNFKEQ. V dropped 2 bases and J dropped 0 bases, with 12 bases sitting between them. This CDR3 is built from 16 residues. CDR3 nucleotide sequence: TGTGCCAGCAGCCAACGTTTCGGGGTGAGCACAGATACGCAGTATTTT. Its protein is CASSQRFGVSTDTQYF.

This clonotype was counted only a few times. This chain connects TRBV29-1 to TRBJ1-1; the D is unclear. Germline V gene data show CDR1 as SQVTM and CDR2 as ANQGSEA. This CDR3 region has 13 residues. V was pared by 4 bases and J by 6 bases, with 15 bases between. CDR3 DNA: TGCAGCGTTGGTAGGGAGGAGTTTTCTGAAGCTTTCTTT. Its translation: CSVGREEFSEAFF.

V gene TRBV20-1 combines with J gene TRBJ1-2; possible D gene TRBD1, 5 bases. V was trimmed by 4 bases and J by 0 bases, leaving 12 bases between them. Germline values: CDR1 DFQATT, CDR2 SNEGSKA (reference sequence). This CDR3 spans 14 amino acids. CDR3 in amino acids: CSATRGISNYGYTF. Here the CDR3 DNA reads TGCAGTGCTACGAGGGGCATCTCTAACTATGGCTACACCTTC.

DNA for the CDR3: TGTGCCAGCAGCCTGGGGACTAGCGGGAAGATGAGCATTCAGTACTTC. The encoded protein is CASSLGTSGKMSIQYF. This chain connects TRBV9 to TRBJ2-4; 13 bases fit TRBD2. The CDR3 is 16 residues long. The germline V gene has CDR1 SGDLS and CDR2 YYNGEE. After removal of 4 bases from V and 9 bases from J, the junction contained 10 bases not matched to a gene. Full variable domain (outside the CDR3, taken from reference TRBV9 and TRBJ2-4): DSGVTQTPKHLITATGQRVTLRCSPRSGDLSVYWYQQSLDQGLQFLIQYYNGEERAKGNILERFSAQQFPDLHSELNLSSLELGDSALYFCASSLGTSGKMSIQYFGAGTRLSVL.

This chain connects TRBV15 to TRBJ2-5, with TRBD2 identical over 12 bases. With V trimmed by 5 bases and J by 7 bases, 11 bases remained unmatched. This CDR3 contains 16 residues. Germline V gives CDR1 LNHNV, CDR2 YYDKDF (reference sequence). CDR3 region: CATSPPGLAGRGTQYF. DNA of the CDR3: TGTGCCACCAGCCCCCCCGGACTAGCGGGAAGGGGGACCCAGTACTTC.

This clonotype has a handful of counts. The V call is TRBV5-1, the J call TRBJ2-2, with a tentative D call TRBD2 (5 bases). Germline V lookup: CDR1 SGHRS, CDR2 YFSETQ. Trimming pared 3 bases from V and 0 bases from J, leaving 18 bases between. The CDR3 is made up of 18 amino acids. This chain's CDR3 is CASSWPPGINANTGELFF. For the CDR3, the DNA is TGCGCCAGCAGCTGGCCCCCGGGGATAAACGCGAACACCGGGGAGCTGTTTTTT.

This clonotype has only a few counts. The J gene is TRBJ2-1, the V gene TRBV7-9; D not certain. V was pared by 5 bases and J by 6 bases, with 11 bases between. This CDR3 comprises 13 residues. Germline V gives CDR1 SEHNR, CDR2 FQNEAQ (reference sequence). The CDR3 region is CASSQMGGNEQFF. The CDR3 DNA follows: TGTGCCAGCAGCCAGATGGGTGGCAATGAGCAGTTCTTC.

There are a few counts of this clonotype. V and J are TRBV10-1 and TRBJ2-1; 9 bases are shared with TRBD2. The junction had 5 bases not matched to a gene; V was cut back by 4 bases and J by 7 bases. This CDR3 spans 14 amino acids. CDR1 is WNHNN and CDR2 is SYGVQD in the germline V gene (reference sequence). The CDR3 loop reads CASSVLAGRNEQFF. As DNA, the CDR3 is TGCGCCAGCAGTGTTCTAGCGGGACGGAATGAGCAGTTCTTC.

J is TRBJ1-1 and V is TRBV4-2; the D gene is possibly TRBD1 (6 bases). Trimming pared 0 bases from V and 0 bases from J, leaving 17 bases between. Germline V gene data show CDR1 as LGHNA and CDR2 as YNFKEQ. The CDR3 has 18 residues. The CDR3 here is CASSQDLEGVGVNTEAFF. In DNA, the CDR3 is TGTGCCAGCAGCCAAGATCTGGAGGGGGTCGGGGTGAACACTGAAGCTTTCTTT.

This clonotype was counted only a few times. J is TRBJ2-1 and V is TRBV29-1; D is ambiguous. The ends were cut back, 3 bases at V and 0 bases at J, with 12 bases in the middle. CDR3 length: 15 amino acids. Germline V CDR1 and CDR2: SQVTM, ANQGSEA. The CDR3 is CSVEDGSSSYNEQFF. The CDR3 bases are TGCAGCGTTGAGGATGGTTCGAGCTCCTACAATGAGCAGTTCTTC.

The chain links TRBV3-1 to TRBJ1-4; D is undetermined. The CDR3 runs to 13 residues. Germline values: CDR1 LGHDT, CDR2 YNNKEL (reference sequence). Trimming removed 8 bases from V and 0 bases from J, with 7 bases in between. The CDR3 is CASYEATNEKLFF. As DNA, the CDR3 is TGTGCCAGCTATGAGGCAACTAATGAAAAACTGTTTTTT.